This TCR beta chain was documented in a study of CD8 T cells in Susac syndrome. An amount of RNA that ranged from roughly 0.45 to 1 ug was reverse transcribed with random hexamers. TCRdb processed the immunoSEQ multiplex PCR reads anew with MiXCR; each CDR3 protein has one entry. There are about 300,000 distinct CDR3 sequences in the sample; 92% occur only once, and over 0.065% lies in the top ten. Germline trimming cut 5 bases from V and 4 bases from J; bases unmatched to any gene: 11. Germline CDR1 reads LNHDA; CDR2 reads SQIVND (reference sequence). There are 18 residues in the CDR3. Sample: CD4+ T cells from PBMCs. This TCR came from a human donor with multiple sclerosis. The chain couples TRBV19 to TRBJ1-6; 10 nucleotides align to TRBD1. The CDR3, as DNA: TGTGCCAGTAGTCCAGGGACAGGGGAGAGGAGTTATAATTCACCCCTCCACTTT. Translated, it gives CASSPGTGERSYNSPLHF.